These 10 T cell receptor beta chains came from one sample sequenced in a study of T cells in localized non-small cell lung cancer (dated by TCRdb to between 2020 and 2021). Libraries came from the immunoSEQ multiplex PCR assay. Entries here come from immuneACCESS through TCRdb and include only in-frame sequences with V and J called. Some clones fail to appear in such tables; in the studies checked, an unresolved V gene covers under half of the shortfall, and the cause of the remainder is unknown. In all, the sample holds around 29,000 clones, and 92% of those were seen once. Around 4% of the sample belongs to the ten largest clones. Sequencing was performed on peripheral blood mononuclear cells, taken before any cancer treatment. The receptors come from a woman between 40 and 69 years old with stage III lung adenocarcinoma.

The CDR3 protein is CASSTSRKDEQFF. The CDR3 bases are TGTGCCAGCAGCACTTCCCGGAAAGATGAGCAGTTCTTC. V is TRBV9 and J is TRBJ2-1; D gene ambiguous. Germline CDR1 SGDLS, CDR2 YYNGEE. V shed 4 bases and J shed 8 bases, with 13 bases lying between them. The CDR3 is 13 amino acids.

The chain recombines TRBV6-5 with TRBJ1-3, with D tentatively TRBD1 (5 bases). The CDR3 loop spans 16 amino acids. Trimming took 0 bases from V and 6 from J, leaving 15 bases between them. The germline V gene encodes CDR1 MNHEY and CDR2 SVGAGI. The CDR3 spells CASSYSHGQGENTIYF. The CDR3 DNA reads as TGTGCCAGCAGTTACTCACACGGGCAGGGAGAAAACACCATATATTTT.

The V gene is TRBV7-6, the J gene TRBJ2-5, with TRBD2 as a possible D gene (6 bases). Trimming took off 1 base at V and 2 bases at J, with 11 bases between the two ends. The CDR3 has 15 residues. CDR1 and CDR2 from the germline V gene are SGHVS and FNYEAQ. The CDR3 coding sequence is TGTGCCAGCAGCTTAGGGGGGGACGTGCAAGAGACCCAGTACTTC. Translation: CASSLGGDVQETQYF. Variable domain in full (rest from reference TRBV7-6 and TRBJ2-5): GAGVSQSPRYKVTKRGQDVALRCDPISGHVSLYWYRQALGQGPEFLTYFNYEAQQDKSGLPNDRFSAERPEGSISTLTIQRTEQRDSAMYRCASSLGGDVQETQYFGPGTRLLVL.

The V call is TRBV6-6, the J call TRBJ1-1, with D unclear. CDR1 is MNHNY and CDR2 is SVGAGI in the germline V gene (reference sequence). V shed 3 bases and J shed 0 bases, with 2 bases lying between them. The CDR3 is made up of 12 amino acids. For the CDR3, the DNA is TGTGCCAGCAGTTATATGAACACTGAAGCTTTCTTT. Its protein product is CASSYMNTEAFF.

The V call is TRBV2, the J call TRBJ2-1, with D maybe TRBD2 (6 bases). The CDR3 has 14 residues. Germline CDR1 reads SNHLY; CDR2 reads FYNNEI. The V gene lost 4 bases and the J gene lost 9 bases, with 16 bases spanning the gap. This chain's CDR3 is CASSGTGEVGEQFF. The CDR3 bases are TGTGCCAGCAGTGGAACGGGAGAGGTCGGTGAGCAGTTCTTC.

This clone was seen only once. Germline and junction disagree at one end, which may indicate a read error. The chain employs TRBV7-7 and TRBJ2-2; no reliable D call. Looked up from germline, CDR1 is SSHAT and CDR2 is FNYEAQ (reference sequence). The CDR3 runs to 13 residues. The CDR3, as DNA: TGTGCTAGCAGCACCAGCACAACCGGGGAGCTGTTTTTT. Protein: CASSTSTTGELFF.

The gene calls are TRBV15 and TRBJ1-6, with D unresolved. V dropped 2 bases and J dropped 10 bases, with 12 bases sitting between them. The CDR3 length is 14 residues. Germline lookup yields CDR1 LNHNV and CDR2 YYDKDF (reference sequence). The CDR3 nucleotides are TGTGCCACCAGCAGACTAGTGGTGGGCTCACCCCTCCACTTT. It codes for CATSRLVVGSPLHF.

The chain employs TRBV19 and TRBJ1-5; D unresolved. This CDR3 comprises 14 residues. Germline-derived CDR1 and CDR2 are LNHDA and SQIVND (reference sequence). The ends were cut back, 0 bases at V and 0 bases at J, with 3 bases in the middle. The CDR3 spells CASSIEPSNQPQHF. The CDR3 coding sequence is TGTGCCAGTAGTATAGAACCTAGCAATCAGCCCCAGCATTTT.

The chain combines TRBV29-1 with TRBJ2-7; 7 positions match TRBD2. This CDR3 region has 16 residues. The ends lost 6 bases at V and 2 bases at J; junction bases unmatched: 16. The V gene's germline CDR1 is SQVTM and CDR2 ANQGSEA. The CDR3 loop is CSVEPLTSVGTYEQYF. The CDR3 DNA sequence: TGCAGCGTGGAACCCCTTACTAGCGTAGGGACCTACGAGCAGTACTTC.

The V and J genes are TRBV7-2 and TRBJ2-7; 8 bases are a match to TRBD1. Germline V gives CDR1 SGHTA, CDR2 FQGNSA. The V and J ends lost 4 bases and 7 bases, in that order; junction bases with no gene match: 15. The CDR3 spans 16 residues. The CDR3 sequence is CASSSAHTGGSREQYF. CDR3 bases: TGTGCCAGCAGCTCCGCCCACACAGGGGGTAGTAGGGAGCAGTACTTC.